The rows below give T cell receptor beta chains drawn from one sample of a study of shared clonotypes between healthy human individuals. Here immunoSEQ multiplex PCR was the method, and the copy in TCRdb shows in-frame clones only, minus some. Among approximately 460,000 clones listed, approximately 80% were seen once. Sequenced: PBMCs. The receptor set was obtained from a woman aged 40 to 55 in good health. Some clones in this sample may be carry-over from other donors' samples. Each CDR3 is given with its conserved first and last residue. The D gene is left open where the match is weak. Not all rows give a size; the values are once, few, many and, for expanded clones, a class.

clone size	V gene	J gene	D gene	CDR3 protein	CDR3 DNA
once	TRBV29-1	TRBJ1-1	-	CSVDRRDEAFF	TGCAGCGTTGATCGTCGGGACGAAGCTTTCTTT
-	TRBV28	TRBJ1-2	-	CASSLAGGTNYGYTF	TGTGCCAGCAGTTTAGCGGGGGGAACTAACTATGGCTACACCTTC
once	TRBV4-2	TRBJ2-2	TRBD1	CASSQVQGQGASGELFF	TGTGCCAGCAGCCAAGTACAGGGACAGGGGGCCAGCGGGGAGCTGTTTTTT
-	TRBV11-2	TRBJ2-3	-	CASSLQGVDTDTQYF	TGTGCCAGCAGCTTACAGGGAGTGGACACAGATACGCAGTATTTT
-	TRBV28	TRBJ1-5	-	CASSSPPYSNQPQHF	TGTGCCAGCAGTTCCCCCCCATATAGCAATCAGCCCCAGCATTTT
-	TRBV25-1	TRBJ1-2	-	CASSESASGQGGYGYTF	TGTGCCAGCAGTGAATCTGCTTCTGGGCAGGGTGGCTATGGCTACACCTTC
once	TRBV28	TRBJ2-7	TRBD2	CASSTRLAVLPNEQYF	TGTGCCAGCAGCACACGACTAGCGGTGCTCCCCAACGAGCAGTACTTC
-	TRBV7-2	TRBJ1-5	-	CASSLGRGSDQPQHF	TGTGCCAGCAGCTTAGGGCGCGGTAGTGATCAGCCCCAGCATTTT
-	TRBV28	TRBJ2-7	-	CASSSADRSYEQYF	TGTGCCAGCAGTTCGGCCGACAGGAGCTACGAGCAGTACTTC
-	TRBV7-9	TRBJ1-6	-	CASSQGTGSPLHF	TGTGCCAGCAGCCAGGGGACTGGCTCACCCCTCCACTTT
few	TRBV18	TRBJ2-5	TRBD1	CASSQGQGRTETQYF	TGTGCCAGCTCACAAGGACAGGGGAGAACAGAGACCCAGTACTTC
-	TRBV5-4	TRBJ1-5	-	CASSFRSQGSNQPQHF	TGTGCCAGCAGCTTTAGGAGTCAGGGCAGCAATCAGCCCCAGCATTTT
-	TRBV9	TRBJ2-5	-	CASSVVRSRRQTQYF	TGTGCCAGCAGCGTAGTTCGGTCTAGGCGGCAGACCCAGTACTTC
-	TRBV19	TRBJ2-3	TRBD1	CASSSRTGGDTQYF	TGTGCCAGTAGTTCCCGGACAGGGGGGGATACGCAGTATTTT
-	TRBV5-1	TRBJ1-2	-	CASSRGRDGYTF	TGCGCCAGCAGCAGGGGCAGGGACGGCTACACCTTC
-	TRBV7-2	TRBJ1-1	-	CASSLVQGLAFF	TGTGCCAGCAGCTTAGTTCAGGGGTTGGCTTTCTTT
-	TRBV11-2	TRBJ1-2	-	CASSLYRDYGYTF	TGTGCCAGCAGCTTATACAGGGACTACGGCTACACCTTC
-	TRBV7-9	TRBJ2-3	-	CASSFRPREDTQYF	TGTGCCAGCAGCTTTAGACCTAGGGAAGATACGCAGTATTTT
-	TRBV28	TRBJ2-1	-	CASSLGGSYNEQFF	TGTGCCAGCAGTTTAGGGGGGAGCTACAATGAGCAGTTCTTC
-	TRBV9	TRBJ2-1	-	CASSDLTANNEQFF	TGTGCCAGCAGCGATCTGACAGCGAACAATGAGCAGTTCTTC
-	TRBV28	TRBJ2-7	-	CASSTNYEQYF	TGTGCCAGCAGTACCAATTACGAGCAGTACTTC
once	TRBV11-2	TRBJ1-2	-	CASSLDGANYGYTF	TGTGCCAGCAGCTTAGACGGAGCTAACTATGGCTACACCTTC
-	TRBV21-1	TRBJ1-2	-	CASSKVHLYNYGYTF	TGTGCCAGCAGCAAAGTACACCTATATAACTATGGCTACACCTTC
few	TRBV30	TRBJ2-1	TRBD2	CAWAGGNEQFF	TGTGCCTGGGCCGGGGGGAATGAGCAGTTCTTC
-	TRBV6-6	TRBJ2-7	-	CASRAGQSYEQYF	TGTGCCAGCAGGGCGGGACAGTCCTACGAGCAGTACTTC
-	TRBV20-1	TRBJ2-7	-	CSASHQYEQYF	TGCAGTGCCTCACACCAATACGAGCAGTACTTC
few	TRBV2	TRBJ2-1	-	CASSNSGLPAVQFF	TGTGCCAGCAGTAACTCCGGACTACCCGCGGTTCAGTTCTTC
-	TRBV19	TRBJ2-1	TRBD1	CASSVTGGYNEQFF	TGTGCCAGTAGTGTGACAGGGGGGTACAATGAGCAGTTCTTC
-	TRBV7-2	TRBJ1-5	-	CASSLVWGPDQPQHF	TGTGCCAGCAGCTTAGTCTGGGGCCCGGATCAGCCCCAGCATTTT
-	TRBV19	TRBJ2-5	TRBD2	CASSIFGGSLLETQYF	TGTGCCAGTAGTATCTTCGGCGGGAGCTTGTTAGAGACCCAGTACTTC
-	TRBV4-3	TRBJ2-5	-	CASSQDTGMETQYF	TGCGCCAGCAGCCAAGATACAGGGATGGAGACCCAGTACTTC
few	TRBV2	TRBJ2-3	-	CASTYTDTQYF	TGTGCCAGCACATACACAGATACGCAGTATTTT
-	TRBV6-5	TRBJ2-7	-	CASSKGISYEQYF	TGTGCCAGCAGCAAAGGGATTTCCTACGAGCAGTACTTC
-	TRBV30	TRBJ2-7	TRBD2	CAWSLSGSMSYEQYF	TGTGCCTGGAGTCTCAGCGGGAGTATGTCCTACGAGCAGTACTTC
-	TRBV7-7	TRBJ1-4	-	CASSSRDPATNEKLFF	TGTGCCAGCAGCTCTCGGGACCCTGCAACTAATGAAAAACTGTTTTTT
-	TRBV7-6	TRBJ1-2	-	CASSLAKGVANYGYTF	TGTGCCAGCAGCTTAGCGAAAGGGGTGGCTAACTATGGCTACACCTTC
once	TRBV4-2	TRBJ2-2	-	CASSQGQGRTGELFF	TGTGCCAGCAGCCAAGGGCAAGGAAGGACCGGGGAGCTGTTTTTT
-	TRBV6-5	TRBJ1-1	TRBD1	CASSYWARGYLEAFF	TGTGCCAGCAGTTACTGGGCCAGGGGGTATCTTGAAGCTTTCTTT
-	TRBV4-3	TRBJ2-7	-	CASSQVGGRGVEQYF	TGCGCCAGCAGCCAAGTGGGTGGGAGAGGGGTCGAGCAGTACTTC
-	TRBV7-3	TRBJ1-1	-	CASSLIGRTEAFF	TGTGCCAGCAGCTTAATAGGCCGGACTGAAGCTTTCTTT
many	TRBV28	TRBJ2-7	-	CASSLAGFSYEQYF	TGTGCCAGCAGTTTGGCAGGGTTTTCCTACGAGCAGTACTTC
-	TRBV19	TRBJ1-5	-	CASSRWGQGEGQPQHF	TGTGCCAGTAGCCGATGGGGGCAGGGAGAGGGGCAGCCCCAGCATTTT
-	TRBV14	TRBJ2-1	-	CASSQGLVVNEQFF	TGTGCCAGCAGCCAAGGACTGGTAGTTAATGAGCAGTTCTTC
few	TRBV10-2	TRBJ2-7	-	CASSVTPDEQYF	TGCGCCAGCAGTGTGACCCCGGACGAGCAGTACTTC
many	TRBV5-3	TRBJ1-1	-	CARSLGRKNTEAFF	TGTGCCAGAAGCTTGGGTAGGAAAAACACTGAAGCTTTCTTT
-	TRBV11-2	TRBJ2-7	-	CASSFGTSYEQYF	TGTGCCAGCAGCTTTGGGACCTCCTACGAGCAGTACTTC
many	TRBV28	TRBJ2-1	-	CASRQGPGVYNEQFF	TGTGCCAGCAGACAGGGTCCTGGGGTCTACAATGAGCAGTTCTTC
-	TRBV6-6	TRBJ1-5	TRBD1	CASMRQGPNQPQHF	TGTGCCAGCATGAGACAGGGCCCCAATCAGCCCCAGCATTTT
-	TRBV18	TRBJ2-7	-	CASSGLGVNEQYF	TGTGCCAGCTCGGGACTGGGGGTCAACGAGCAGTACTTC
-	TRBV7-9	TRBJ2-7	TRBD2	CASSFAGGNIYEQYF	TGTGCCAGCAGCTTTGCGGGAGGAAATATTTACGAGCAGTACTTC
-	TRBV7-3	TRBJ2-1	TRBD2	CASSLTAGGINEQFF	TGTGCCAGCAGCTTAACAGCGGGAGGGATCAATGAGCAGTTCTTC
-	TRBV27	TRBJ1-1	-	CASSLGGGEAFF	TGTGCCAGCAGTTTAGGGGGGGGTGAAGCTTTCTTT
-	TRBV27	TRBJ2-1	TRBD2	CASRPIAGEQFF	TGTGCCAGCAGACCAATAGCGGGAGAGCAGTTCTTC
-	TRBV2	TRBJ2-7	-	CASGLIAAYEQYF	TGTGCCAGCGGGCTGATAGCGGCGTACGAGCAGTACTTC
-	TRBV19	TRBJ2-1	-	CASSSPGRGEQFF	TGTGCCAGTAGTTCTCCGGGCCGAGGTGAGCAGTTCTTC
-	TRBV28	TRBJ1-5	-	CASSFSSGANQPQHF	TGTGCCAGCAGTTTCTCAAGTGGGGCGAATCAGCCCCAGCATTTT
-	TRBV7-7	TRBJ2-3	-	CASSRGNTDTQYF	TGTGCCAGCTCCAGAGGGAACACAGATACGCAGTATTTT
-	TRBV10-3	TRBJ2-7	TRBD1	CAISESKGAFSEQYF	TGTGCCATCAGTGAGTCGAAGGGGGCCTTTAGCGAGCAGTACTTC
-	TRBV27	TRBJ2-2	TRBD1	CASGRDSHTGELFF	TGTGCCAGCGGACGGGACAGCCACACCGGGGAGCTGTTTTTT
-	TRBV7-9	TRBJ1-2	-	CASSLVTANYGYTF	TGTGCCAGCAGCTTAGTGACAGCTAACTATGGCTACACCTTC